This TCR beta chain originates from a study of response to subunit inactivated influenza vaccine. Each CDR3 protein is one row after TCRdb ran MiXCR on the RT-PCR reads. Here the sample spans about 780,000 distinct CDR3 sequences, about 18% being singletons. The sample holds a few counts of this clonotype. The CDR3 runs 15 residues. Per germline, CDR1 DFQATT and CDR2 SNEGSKA (reference sequence). Trimming removed 0 bases from V and 10 bases from J; junction bases left unmatched: 5. The receptor comes from a middle-aged man who received an inactivated influenza vaccine. Sample: PBMCs from blood, taken 5 days after vaccination. The chain carries TRBV20-1 and TRBJ2-1; 14 nucleotides line up with TRBD2. The CDR3 sequence: CSAREGLAGVREQFF. CDR3 nucleotides: TGCAGTGCTAGAGAGGGACTAGCGGGAGTTAGAGAGCAGTTCTTC.